The sequence of this TCR beta chain was determined in a study of blood T cells in healthy people across ages. V lost 5 bases to trimming and J lost 3 bases, with 11 bases between them. This CDR3 is 13 amino acids long. The donors, healthy Caucasians from Russia, were aged roughly 6 to 90. Isolation per sample recovered at least 7 million PBMCs. In its sample, this clonotype was seen a few times. The use of a sample-barcoded 5' primer and a J-beta primer mix characterized a second PCR of 7 to 11 cycles. A template-switch adaptor that had 12 random nucleotides put a tag on each cDNA molecule. MiXCR, applied by TCRdb to the 5' RACE reads, yields one record per CDR3 protein. The table includes 1,100,000 or so distinct CDR3 sequences, under 55% detected once.

This rearrangement joins TRBV12-3 or TRBV12-4 to TRBJ2-7, with D possibly being TRBD1 or TRBD2 (5 bases each). Specimen: blood. The receptor was isolated from a woman aged 55-70 years in good health. CDR3 protein: CASSGGGGYEQYF. The CDR3 nucleotides read TGTGCCAGCAGTGGGGGTGGGGGCTACGAGCAGTACTTC.